The rows below give T cell receptor beta chains drawn from one sample of a study of cytomegalovirus exposure and HLA in healthy donors. Sequenced by immunoSEQ multiplex PCR; TCRdb stores in-frame clones only, minus some. The sample consists of over 100,000 clones, around 74% of them appearing once. Sequencing was performed on PBMCs. The receptors come from a male donor in good health and CMV-seronegative. Each CDR3 is given without its conserved first and last residue.

J gene: TRBJ2-5
V gene: TRBV7-2
CDR3 protein: ASSLGGVGTQETQY

J gene: TRBJ1-1
V gene: TRBV2
CDR3 protein: ASRTQGIKTEAF

J gene: TRBJ1-2
V gene: TRBV6-5
CDR3 protein: ASSRTGGEYGYT

J gene: TRBJ2-3
V gene: TRBV4-3
CDR3 protein: ASSRDSLTDTQY

J gene: TRBJ2-7
V gene: TRBV5-6
CDR3 protein: ASSPRTGRSSYEQY

J gene: TRBJ2-1
V gene: TRBV4-2
CDR3 protein: ASSHGDWTGGNEQF

J gene: TRBJ1-1
V gene: TRBV5-4
CDR3 protein: ASSELAENTEAF

J gene: TRBJ2-4
V gene: TRBV28
CDR3 protein: ASSPGTVKNIQY

J gene: TRBJ2-3
V gene: TRBV7-3
CDR3 protein: ASSLSGTSVEY

J gene: TRBJ2-3
V gene: TRBV27
CDR3 protein: ASSLWQGNADTQY

J gene: TRBJ2-6
V gene: TRBV7-2
CDR3 protein: ASSLATHSATSRANVLT

J gene: TRBJ1-3
V gene: TRBV11-2
CDR3 protein: ASSFRDTGGISGNTIY

J gene: TRBJ2-7
V gene: TRBV7-2
CDR3 protein: ASSFLDYGSYEQY

J gene: TRBJ1-1
V gene: TRBV5-6
CDR3 protein: ASSLTRGYGTEAF

J gene: TRBJ2-2
V gene: TRBV19
CDR3 protein: ASSLQGSGELF

J gene: TRBJ1-1
V gene: TRBV11-1
CDR3 protein: ASSVQGSTEAF

J gene: TRBJ2-2
V gene: TRBV9
CDR3 protein: ASSVARDTGELF

J gene: TRBJ1-4
V gene: TRBV2
CDR3 protein: ASSVPGADEKLF

J gene: TRBJ2-5
V gene: TRBV7-2
CDR3 protein: ASSLDRGPGTQY

J gene: TRBJ1-4
V gene: TRBV5-6
CDR3 protein: ASSLVETGYEKLF

J gene: TRBJ2-7
V gene: TRBV5-1
CDR3 protein: ASRSLAGGRRFEQY

J gene: TRBJ2-2
V gene: TRBV6-6
CDR3 protein: ASIGGAIRTGELF

J gene: TRBJ1-5
V gene: TRBV30
CDR3 protein: AWDTGGNFLRNQPQH

J gene: TRBJ2-7
V gene: TRBV4-3
CDR3 protein: ASSQGLADYEQY

J gene: TRBJ2-3
V gene: TRBV5-1
CDR3 protein: ASSLAALAVSTDTQY

J gene: TRBJ2-1
V gene: TRBV7-8
CDR3 protein: ASSARDRGLNEQF